These 25 T cell receptor beta chains share one sample of origin, sequenced in a study of blood T cell repertoires in COVID-19. Measured with immunoSEQ multiplex PCR; TCRdb has only the in-frame clones, and not every one. The table has 150,000 or so clones, under 95% seen once; the top ten hold roughly a sixth. Sequences were obtained from peripheral blood. Receptors originate from a man aged 55-75 years with active or convalescent COVID-19.

The chain recombines TRBV29-1 with TRBJ1-2; D ambiguous. Germline lookup yields CDR1 SQVTM and CDR2 ANQGSEA. The CDR3 is 16 residues long. V lost 3 bases and J 0 bases, leaving 17 bases between the germline ends. DNA of the CDR3: TGCAGCGTTGACTACGGTGTCAAAACTCCTAACTATGGCTACACCTTC. Residues: CSVDYGVKTPNYGYTF.

The V and J genes are TRBV25-1 and TRBJ1-5; maybe TRBD1 (5 bases). Germline values: CDR1 MGHDK, CDR2 SYGVNS. Trimming stripped 3 bases from V and 7 bases from J, with 10 bases between. This CDR3 contains 13 residues. The CDR3 DNA follows: TGTGCCAGCAGTGATTCTGGGGCCCAGCCCCAGCATTTT. It specifies CASSDSGAQPQHF.

The chain couples TRBV19 to TRBJ1-2, with D possibly matching TRBD1 (5 bases). CDR3 length: 15 residues. Trimming stripped 0 bases from V and 5 bases from J, with 13 bases between. CDR1 and CDR2 (germline): LNHDA, SQIVND (reference sequence). The CDR3 bases are TGTGCCAGTAGTATAGATCACCAGGGTAGTTATGGCTACACCTTC. This translates into CASSIDHQGSYGYTF.

The table lists this clone with a few counts. V usage is TRBV5-1 and J usage is TRBJ2-7; 8 bases map to TRBD2. Germline lookup yields CDR1 SGHRS and CDR2 YFSETQ. CDR3 length: 18 amino acids. Trimming removed 0 bases from V and 1 base from J; junction bases left unmatched: 12. CDR3: CASSLDSSGRAFSYEQYF. The DNA of the CDR3 is TGCGCCAGCAGCTTGGATTCTAGCGGGCGGGCCTTTTCCTACGAGCAGTACTTC.

The chain couples TRBV9 to TRBJ2-2; 9 nucleotides align to TRBD2. V was pared by 4 bases and J by 3 bases, with 4 bases of the junction left unmatched. In germline, CDR1 is SGDLS, CDR2 YYNGEE. The CDR3 consists of 15 residues. In nucleotides, the CDR3 is TGTGCCAGCAGCTGGAGCGGGGGGCACACCGGGGAGCTGTTTTTT. This codes for CASSWSGGHTGELFF.

This clone was seen a handful of times. The chain combines TRBV19 with TRBJ1-1; 8 nucleotides match TRBD1. This CDR3 has 16 amino acids. J lost 0 bases, V lost 0 bases, and 3 bases had no gene match. Germline CDR1 is LNHDA and CDR2 is SQIVND (reference sequence). CDR3 DNA sequence: TGTGCCAGTAGTATAGAACCGGGACAGGTGAACACTGAAGCTTTCTTT. It translates to CASSIEPGQVNTEAFF.

J is TRBJ1-4 and V is TRBV27; TRBD1 might be the D (6 bases). The length of the CDR3 is 15 residues. Per the germline V gene, CDR1 is MNHEY and CDR2 is SMNVEV (reference sequence). The V gene lost 6 bases and the J gene lost 3 bases, with 14 bases spanning the gap. The CDR3 DNA follows: TGTGCCAGCAGACTCTTACAGGGATCTAATGAAAAACTGTTTTTT. It specifies CASRLLQGSNEKLFF. Drawing the rest from reference TRBV27 and TRBJ1-4, the complete variable domain is EAQVTQNPRYLITVTGKKLTVTCSQNMNHEYMSWYRQDPGLGLRQIYYSMNVEVTDKGDVPEGYKVSRKEKRNFPLILESPSPNQTSLYFCASRLLQGSNEKLFFGSGTQLSVL.

The chain recombines TRBV28 with TRBJ1-2, with TRBD1 matching 7 bases. Trimming took 8 bases from V and 3 from J; bases not matched to a gene: 6. Germline loops: CDR1 MDHEN, CDR2 SYDVKM. This CDR3 is 13 amino acids long. The CDR3 sequence is CASVPGQYYGYTF. In DNA form, the CDR3 reads TGTGCCAGCGTCCCGGGACAGTACTATGGCTACACCTTC.

As regards this clone: The identical CDR3 is also encoded by other nucleotide sequences in the sample. J is TRBJ1-5 and V is TRBV6-4, with D uncertain. This CDR3 region has 13 residues. Germline V gene sequence: CDR1 MRHNA, CDR2 SNTAGT. Trimming took 3 bases from V and 7 from J, leaving 10 bases between them. This CDR3 reads CASSEGGRQPQHF. Here the CDR3 DNA reads TGTGCCAGCAGTGAGGGAGGAAGGCAGCCCCAGCATTTT.

The V call is TRBV5-6, the J call TRBJ2-1, with TRBD2 identical over 7 bases. This CDR3 has 14 residues. Trimming cost V 4 bases and J 3 bases; bases outside gene matches: 4. The germline gives CDR1 SGHDT, CDR2 YYEEEE. The DNA of the CDR3 is TGTGCCAGCAGCGGGCGGACTAGCTACAATGAGCAGTTCTTC. Amino acids: CASSGRTSYNEQFF.

Regarding this clone: The identical CDR3 is also encoded by other nucleotide sequences in the sample. V usage is TRBV5-5 and J usage is TRBJ1-3; 9 bases align to TRBD1. In germline, CDR1 is SGHKS, CDR2 YYEKEE (reference sequence). Germline trimming cut 3 bases from V and 4 bases from J; bases unmatched to any gene: 2. CDR3 size: 14 residues. CDR3 nucleotides: TGTGCCAGCAGCTGGGACAGGGTGGGAAACACCATATATTTT. Translation gives CASSWDRVGNTIYF.

J is TRBJ1-1 and V is TRBV2, with D maybe TRBD1 (5 bases). Looked up from germline, CDR1 is SNHLY and CDR2 is FYNNEI. Deletions cut 2 bases from V and 5 bases from J, with 15 bases between. This CDR3 has 15 residues. DNA of the CDR3: TGTGCCAGCAGTGAATCTGTGGGAAGGGGTACTGAAGCTTTCTTT. This encodes CASSESVGRGTEAFF.

The V and J genes are TRBV7-2 and TRBJ2-1, with D tentatively TRBD2 (5 bases). The CDR3 loop spans 16 amino acids. V dropped 5 bases and J dropped 2 bases, with 16 bases sitting between them. Germline CDR1 SGHTA, CDR2 FQGNSA. CDR3 protein: CASSVRRRPTYNEQFF. CDR3 nucleotide sequence: TGTGCCAGCAGCGTACGAAGGAGGCCGACCTACAATGAGCAGTTCTTC.

The chain recombines TRBV5-6 with TRBJ2-5; 11 bases are shared with TRBD1. CDR3 length: 14 amino acids. Losses at the gene ends were 5 bases for V and 5 bases for J; bases not matched to a gene: 5. Germline V gives CDR1 SGHDT, CDR2 YYEEEE. The CDR3 DNA is TGTGCCAGCAGTACGGACAGGGGGCTGGAGACCCAGTACTTC. Translating gives CASSTDRGLETQYF.

In this sample, this clone turned up once. Other nucleotide sequences in the sample specify the same CDR3. The chain employs TRBV5-4 and TRBJ2-5, with 11 bases identical to TRBD2. CDR1 is SGHNT, CDR2 YYREEE, per germline (reference sequence). There are 16 residues in the CDR3. V dropped 0 bases and J dropped 2; count of bases not matched to a gene: 3. The CDR3 spells CASSLGLAGTQETQYF. The CDR3 bases are TGTGCCAGCAGCTTGGGACTAGCGGGGACTCAAGAGACCCAGTACTTC.

The rearrangement links TRBV6-6 to TRBJ1-6; the match to TRBD1 covers 7 bases. In germline, CDR1 is MNHNY, CDR2 SVGAGI (reference sequence). The CDR3 totals 14 residues. Trimming cost V 5 bases and J 10 bases; bases outside gene matches: 8. The CDR3 region has the DNA TGTGCCAGCAGTCCCGGGACAGCTCGGTCACCCCTCCACTTT. Translation: CASSPGTARSPLHF.

This rearrangement joins TRBV4-1 to TRBJ1-1; D is ambiguous. The V end was cut by 1 base, the J end by 8 bases, with 17 bases between. The CDR3 runs to 15 residues. Germline assignment: CDR1 MGHRA and CDR2 YSYEKL. CDR3 sequence: CASSQVGSLGVEAFF. The CDR3 DNA reads as TGCGCCAGCAGCCAAGTGGGCAGCCTGGGAGTCGAAGCTTTCTTT.

This rearrangement joins TRBV9 to TRBJ2-5, with 9 bases lining up with TRBD2. Germline V gives CDR1 SGDLS, CDR2 YYNGEE. With 4 bases clipped from V and 7 bases from J, the junction kept 14 bases outside the gene matches. The CDR3 sequence is 16 residues long. The CDR3 here is CASSPLAGDPVGTQYF. The CDR3 DNA follows: TGTGCCAGCAGCCCCTTAGCGGGGGACCCCGTGGGGACCCAGTACTTC. The complete variable domain, with remaining parts taken from reference TRBV9 and TRBJ2-5, reads DSGVTQTPKHLITATGQRVTLRCSPRSGDLSVYWYQQSLDQGLQFLIQYYNGEERAKGNILERFSAQQFPDLHSELNLSSLELGDSALYFCASSPLAGDPVGTQYFGPGTRLLVL.

The chain couples TRBV5-6 to TRBJ2-7, with a tentative D call TRBD1 (6 bases). The V gene's germline CDR1 is SGHDT and CDR2 YYEEEE. This CDR3 has 16 residues. V was trimmed by 3 bases and J by 8 bases, leaving 24 bases between them. The CDR3 region is CASSYLQLLTGGKQYF. DNA of the CDR3: TGTGCCAGCAGCTACTTACAATTATTGACAGGCGGCAAGCAGTACTTC.

The CDR3 DNA reads TGTGCCAGCACCCTAGGGAGGGTCTCTGGAAACACCATATATTTT. This encodes CASTLGRVSGNTIYF. The chain combines TRBV7-9 with TRBJ1-3, with unresolved D. Germline values: CDR1 SEHNR, CDR2 FQNEAQ (reference sequence). V lost 7 bases, J lost 0 bases, and 13 bases lay in between. This CDR3 comprises 15 residues.

The chain recombines TRBV5-5 with TRBJ2-3; 10 nucleotides line up with TRBD1. Germline CDR1 SGHKS, CDR2 YYEKEE (reference sequence). J gave up 4 bases and V 0 bases, and 5 bases lay outside the gene matches. This CDR3 region has 16 residues. Written as DNA, the CDR3 is TGTGCCAGCAGCTTGGGTCTGACAGGGGGCGCAGATACGCAGTATTTT. Amino acids: CASSLGLTGGADTQYF. The whole variable domain, filled in from reference TRBV5-5 and TRBJ2-3, reads DAGVTQSPTHLIKTRGQQVTLRCSPISGHKSVSWYQQVLGQGPQFIFQYYEKEERGRGNFPDRFSARQFPNYSSELNVNALLLGDSALYLCASSLGLTGGADTQYFGPGTRLTVL.

CDR3 amino acids: CASSFRQGSTEAFF. CDR3 sequence (DNA): TGTGCCAGCAGCTTCAGGCAGGGGTCCACTGAAGCTTTCTTT. The chain links TRBV7-9 to TRBJ1-1, with a possible D match to TRBD1 (6 bases). This CDR3 is built from 14 residues. Germline loops: CDR1 SEHNR, CDR2 FQNEAQ (reference sequence). V was cut by 3 bases and J by 4 bases, with 12 bases left in between.

The J gene is TRBJ1-6, the V gene TRBV19; possibly TRBD1 for D (6 bases). Trimming left V 2 bases short and J 6 bases short, with 8 bases between. CDR1 and CDR2 (germline): LNHDA, SQIVND (reference sequence). CDR3 size: 14 residues. CDR3 in amino acids: CASSISGVNSPLHF. CDR3 nucleotides: TGTGCCAGTAGTATATCAGGGGTTAATTCACCCCTCCACTTT.

The gene calls are TRBV12-3 or TRBV12-4 and TRBJ1-4; D not resolved. Trimming removed 5 bases at V and 15 bases at J, with 16 bases between. CDR3 length: 12 amino acids. CDR3: CASSADSGGVFF. The CDR3 DNA sequence: TGTGCCAGCAGTGCCGACTCCGGAGGTGTGTTTTTT.

This clone was seen only once. This sequence joins TRBV27 and TRBJ1-6; TRBD1 aligns across 8 bases. Per germline, CDR1 MNHEY and CDR2 SMNVEV (reference sequence). This CDR3 is built from 16 residues. V trimming: 6 bases; J trimming: 6 bases; junction bases outside the gene matches: 10. The CDR3 DNA reads TGTGCCAGCAGGACCCGTGGACAGGGTGGTAATTCACCCCTCCACTTT. Its translation: CASRTRGQGGNSPLHF.